Given below is one TCR beta chain in context. Its antigen is undetermined. This CDR3 contains 18 residues. Trimming removed 5 bases from V and 0 bases from J, with 24 bases in between. Germline lookup yields CDR1 SGHNT and CDR2 YYREEE (reference sequence). The data derive from a study of TIL therapy for anti-PD-1-resistant metastatic lung cancer. The overall study: Median patient age was 54, ranging about 35-85 years. Tumors carried a median roughly 1.5 non-synonymous mutations per megabase.

This was the immunoSEQ v3 assay. Here immunoSEQ multiplex PCR was the method, and the copy in TCRdb shows in-frame clones only, minus some. The table shows 50,000 to 70,000 clones, with roughly 66% occurring only once. Regarding the study as a whole: Infused TIL clonotypes partially replaced the baseline blood repertoire, then decayed over months.

Time point of the sample: pre-treatment sample, taken before nivolumab and TIL therapy. Sequencing used blood, obtained at baseline. This chain links TRBV5-4 with TRBJ2-7, with a weak D call TRBD2 (6 bases). The TCR comes from a person aged 25-79 years with non-small cell lung cancer. The CDR3 coding sequence is TGTGCCAGCAGGCTTGCCTTGCCGACCCTAGCGAACTCCTACGAGCAGTACTTC. This encodes CASRLALPTLANSYEQYF.